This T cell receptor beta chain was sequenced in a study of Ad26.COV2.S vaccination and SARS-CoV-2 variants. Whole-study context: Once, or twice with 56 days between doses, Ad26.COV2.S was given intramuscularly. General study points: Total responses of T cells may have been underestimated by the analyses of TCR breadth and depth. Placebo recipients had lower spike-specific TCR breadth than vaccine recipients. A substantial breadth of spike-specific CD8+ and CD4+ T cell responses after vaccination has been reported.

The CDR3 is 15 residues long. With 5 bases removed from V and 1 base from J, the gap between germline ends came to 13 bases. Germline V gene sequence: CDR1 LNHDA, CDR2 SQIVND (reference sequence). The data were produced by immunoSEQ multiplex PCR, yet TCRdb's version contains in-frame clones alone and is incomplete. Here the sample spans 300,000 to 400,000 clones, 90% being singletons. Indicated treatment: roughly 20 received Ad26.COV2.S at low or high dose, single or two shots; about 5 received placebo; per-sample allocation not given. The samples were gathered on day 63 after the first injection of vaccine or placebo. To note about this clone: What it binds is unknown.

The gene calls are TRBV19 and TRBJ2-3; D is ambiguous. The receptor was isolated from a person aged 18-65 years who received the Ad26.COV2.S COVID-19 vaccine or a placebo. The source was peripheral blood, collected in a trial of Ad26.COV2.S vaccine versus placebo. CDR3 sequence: CASSGPFPGTDTQYF. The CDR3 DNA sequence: TGTGCCAGTAGTGGGCCATTCCCAGGCACAGATACGCAGTATTTT.